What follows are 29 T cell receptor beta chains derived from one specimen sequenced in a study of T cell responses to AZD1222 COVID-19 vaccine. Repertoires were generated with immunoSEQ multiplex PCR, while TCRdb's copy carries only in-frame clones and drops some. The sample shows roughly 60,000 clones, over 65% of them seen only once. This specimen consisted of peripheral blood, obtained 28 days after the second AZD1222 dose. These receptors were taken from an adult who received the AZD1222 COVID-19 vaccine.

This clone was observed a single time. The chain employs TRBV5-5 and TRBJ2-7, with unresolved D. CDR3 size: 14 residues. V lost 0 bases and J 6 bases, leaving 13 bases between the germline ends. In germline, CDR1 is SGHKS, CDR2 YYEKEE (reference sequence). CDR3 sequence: CASSLASARGEQYF. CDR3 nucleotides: TGTGCCAGCAGCTTGGCCAGCGCTCGTGGCGAGCAGTACTTC.

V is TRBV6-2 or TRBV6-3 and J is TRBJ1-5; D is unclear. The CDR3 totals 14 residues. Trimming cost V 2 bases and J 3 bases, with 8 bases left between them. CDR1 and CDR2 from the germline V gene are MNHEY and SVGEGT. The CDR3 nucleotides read TGTGCCAGCAGTTACACAGCCTTCAATCAGCCCCAGCATTTT. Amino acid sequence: CASSYTAFNQPQHF.

CDR3 coding DNA: TGCGCCAGCAGCTTGGATCGGGGCCCGACGGAGGAGGAGCAGTTCTTC. Translated: CASSLDRGPTEEEQFF. The V gene is TRBV5-1, the J gene TRBJ2-1, with D perhaps TRBD1 or TRBD2 (5 bases each). This CDR3 is built from 16 residues. The germline V gene has CDR1 SGHRS and CDR2 YFSETQ. The V and J ends lost 0 bases and 10 bases respectively, with 20 bases between them.

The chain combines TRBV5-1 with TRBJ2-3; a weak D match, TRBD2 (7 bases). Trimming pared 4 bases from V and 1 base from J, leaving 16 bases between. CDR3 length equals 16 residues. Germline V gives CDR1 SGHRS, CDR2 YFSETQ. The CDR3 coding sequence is TGCGCCAGCAGCCCCCTCGCGGGGGCAGGCACAGATACGCAGTATTTT. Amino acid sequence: CASSPLAGAGTDTQYF.

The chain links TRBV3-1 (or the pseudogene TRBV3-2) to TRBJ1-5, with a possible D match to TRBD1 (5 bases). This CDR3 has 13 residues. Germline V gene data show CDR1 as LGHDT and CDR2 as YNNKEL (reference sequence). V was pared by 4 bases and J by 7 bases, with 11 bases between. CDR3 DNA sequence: TGTGCCAGCAGCCGACAGACAGACCAGCCCCAGCATTTT. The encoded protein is CASSRQTDQPQHF.

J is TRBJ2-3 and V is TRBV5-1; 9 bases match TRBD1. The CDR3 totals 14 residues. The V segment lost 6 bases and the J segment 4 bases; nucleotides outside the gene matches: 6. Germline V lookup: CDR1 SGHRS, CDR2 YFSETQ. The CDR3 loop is CASTVTGGADTQYF. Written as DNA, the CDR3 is TGCGCCAGCACCGTGACAGGGGGGGCAGATACGCAGTATTTT.

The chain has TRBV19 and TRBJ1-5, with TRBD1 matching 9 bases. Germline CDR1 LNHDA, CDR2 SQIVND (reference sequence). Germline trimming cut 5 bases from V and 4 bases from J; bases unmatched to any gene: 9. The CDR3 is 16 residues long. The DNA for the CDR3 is TGTGCCAGTAGTGCTAGAACAGGGGGCTTAAATCAGCCCCAGCATTTT. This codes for CASSARTGGLNQPQHF.

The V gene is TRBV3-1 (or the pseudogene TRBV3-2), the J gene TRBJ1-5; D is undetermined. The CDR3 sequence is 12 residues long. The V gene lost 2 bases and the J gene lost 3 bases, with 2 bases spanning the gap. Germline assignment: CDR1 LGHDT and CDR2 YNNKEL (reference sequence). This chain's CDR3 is CASSQLNQPQHF. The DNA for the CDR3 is TGTGCCAGCAGCCAACTCAATCAGCCCCAGCATTTT.

The CDR3 DNA sequence: TGCAGTGCTAGTTCCAGTCTGGATCCCGCAGGGGAAGCTTTCTTT. Its protein product is CSASSSLDPAGEAFF. The V and J genes are TRBV20-1 and TRBJ1-1; D perhaps matches TRBD1 (5 bases). This CDR3 has 15 amino acids. From germline, CDR1 is DFQATT and CDR2 SNEGSKA (reference sequence). The V end lost 3 bases, the J end lost 8 bases, and 22 bases lay between the germline ends.

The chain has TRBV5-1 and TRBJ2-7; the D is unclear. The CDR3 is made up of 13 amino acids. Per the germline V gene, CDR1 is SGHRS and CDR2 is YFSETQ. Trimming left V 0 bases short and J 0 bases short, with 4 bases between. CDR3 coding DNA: TGCGCCAGCAGCTTGGAATTCTCCTACGAGCAGTACTTC. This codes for CASSLEFSYEQYF.

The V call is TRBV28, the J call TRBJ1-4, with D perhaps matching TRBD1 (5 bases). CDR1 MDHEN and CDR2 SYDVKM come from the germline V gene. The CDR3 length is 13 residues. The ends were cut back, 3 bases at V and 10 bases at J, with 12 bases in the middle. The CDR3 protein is CASSLGEIVKLFF. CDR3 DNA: TGTGCCAGCAGTTTGGGGGAGATAGTAAAACTGTTTTTT. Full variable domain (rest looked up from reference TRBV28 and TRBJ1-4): DVKVTQSSRYLVKRTGEKVFLECVQDMDHENMFWYRQDPGLGLRLIYFSYDVKMKEKGDIPEGYSVSREKKERFSLILESASTNQTSMYLCASSLGEIVKLFFGSGTQLSVL.

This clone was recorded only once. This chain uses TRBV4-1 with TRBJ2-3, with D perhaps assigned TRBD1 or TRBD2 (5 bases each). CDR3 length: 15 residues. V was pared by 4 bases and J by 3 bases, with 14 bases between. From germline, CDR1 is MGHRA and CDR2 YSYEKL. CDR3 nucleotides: TGCGCCAGCAGCCCGGACTCAGGGAATACAGATACGCAGTATTTT. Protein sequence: CASSPDSGNTDTQYF.

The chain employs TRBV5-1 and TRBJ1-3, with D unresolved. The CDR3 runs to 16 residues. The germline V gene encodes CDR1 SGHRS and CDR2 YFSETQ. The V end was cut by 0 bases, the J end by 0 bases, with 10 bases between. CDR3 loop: CASSLEQQSSGNTIYF. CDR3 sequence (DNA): TGCGCCAGCAGCTTGGAACAGCAGAGCTCTGGAAACACCATATATTTT.

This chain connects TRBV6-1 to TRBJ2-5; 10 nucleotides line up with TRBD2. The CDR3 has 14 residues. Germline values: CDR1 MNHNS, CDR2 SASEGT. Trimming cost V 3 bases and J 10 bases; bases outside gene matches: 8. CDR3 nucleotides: TGTGCCAGCAGTGAGGCTAGCGGGGGATGGAGCCAGTACTTC. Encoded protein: CASSEASGGWSQYF.

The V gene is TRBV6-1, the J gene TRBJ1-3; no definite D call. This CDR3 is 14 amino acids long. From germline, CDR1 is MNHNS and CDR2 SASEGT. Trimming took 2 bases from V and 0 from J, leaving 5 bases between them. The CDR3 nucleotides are TGTGCCAGCAGTGAAAGATACTCTGGAAACACCATATATTTT. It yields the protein CASSERYSGNTIYF.

The CDR3, as DNA: TGTGCCTGGATTCCCTGGGGGGGGACAGGGAACACCGGGGAGCTGTTTTTT. Residues: CAWIPWGGTGNTGELFF. This chain links TRBV30 with TRBJ2-2, with a weak D call TRBD1 (8 bases). V was clipped by 4 bases and J by 1 base, with 19 bases between them. The CDR3 spans 17 residues. Germline assignment: CDR1 GTSNPN and CDR2 SVGIG (reference sequence).

The CDR3 spells CASQSLQETQYF. The DNA of the CDR3 is TGTGCCAGCCAGAGCTTACAAGAGACCCAGTACTTC. This chain joins TRBV3-1 (or the pseudogene TRBV3-2) and TRBJ2-5; D is undetermined. CDR3 length equals 12 residues. CDR1 and CDR2 (germline): LGHDT, YNNKEL (reference sequence). Trimming stripped 8 bases from V and 2 bases from J, with 9 bases between.

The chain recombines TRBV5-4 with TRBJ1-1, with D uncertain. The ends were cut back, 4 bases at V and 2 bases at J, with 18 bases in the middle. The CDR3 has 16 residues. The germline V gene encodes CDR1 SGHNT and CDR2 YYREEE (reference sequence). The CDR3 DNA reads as TGTGCCAGCAGCCCATCCCAGGACCTCAAAAACACTGAAGCTTTCTTT. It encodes CASSPSQDLKNTEAFF.

The CDR3 DNA sequence: TGCGCCAGCAGTTCAACAGGGACTTCAGTCACTGAAGCTTTCTTT. It specifies CASSSTGTSVTEAFF. This chain connects TRBV5-1 to TRBJ1-1, with D maybe TRBD1 (6 bases). The CDR3 has 15 amino acids. Germline V gives CDR1 SGHRS, CDR2 YFSETQ. The V end was cut by 5 bases, the J end by 4 bases, with 18 bases between.

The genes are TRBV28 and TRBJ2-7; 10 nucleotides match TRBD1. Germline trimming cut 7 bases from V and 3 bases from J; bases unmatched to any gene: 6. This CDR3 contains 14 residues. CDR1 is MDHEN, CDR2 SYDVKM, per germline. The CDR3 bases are TGTGCCAGCAACCCAGGGGACAGGGGCTACGAGCAGTACTTC. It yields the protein CASNPGDRGYEQYF.

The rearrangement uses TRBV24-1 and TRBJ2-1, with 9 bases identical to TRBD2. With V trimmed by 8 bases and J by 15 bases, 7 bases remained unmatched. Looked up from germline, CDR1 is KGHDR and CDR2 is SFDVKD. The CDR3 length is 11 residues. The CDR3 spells CATNSGTSLFF. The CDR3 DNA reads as TGTGCCACCAATTCCGGGACTAGCCTGTTCTTC.

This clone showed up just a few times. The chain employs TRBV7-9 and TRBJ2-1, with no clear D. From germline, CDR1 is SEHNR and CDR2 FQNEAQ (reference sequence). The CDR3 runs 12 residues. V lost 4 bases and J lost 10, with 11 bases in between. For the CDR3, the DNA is TGTGCCAGCAGCTCGACGTTCGACGAGCAGTTCTTC. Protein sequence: CASSSTFDEQFF.

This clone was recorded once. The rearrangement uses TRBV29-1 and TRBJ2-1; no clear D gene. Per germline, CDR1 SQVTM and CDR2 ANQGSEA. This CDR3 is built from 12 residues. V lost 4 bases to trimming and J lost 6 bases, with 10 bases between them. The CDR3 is CSVVVVGNEQFF. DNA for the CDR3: TGCAGCGTTGTGGTAGTAGGCAATGAGCAGTTCTTC.

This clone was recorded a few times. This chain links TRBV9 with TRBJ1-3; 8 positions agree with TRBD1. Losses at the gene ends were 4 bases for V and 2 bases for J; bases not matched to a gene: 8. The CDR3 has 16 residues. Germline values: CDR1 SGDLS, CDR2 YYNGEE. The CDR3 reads CASSTGQGFTGNTIYF. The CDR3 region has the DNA TGTGCCAGCAGCACCGGACAGGGATTCACTGGAAACACCATATATTTT.

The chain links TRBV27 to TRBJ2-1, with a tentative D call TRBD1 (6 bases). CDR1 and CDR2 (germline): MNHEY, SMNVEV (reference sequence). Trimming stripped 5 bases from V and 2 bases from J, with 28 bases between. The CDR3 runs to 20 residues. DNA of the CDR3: TGTGCCAGCAGTGCAACAGGGTTTGCATCCCAAAGGTGGGCCTACAATGAGCAGTTCTTC. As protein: CASSATGFASQRWAYNEQFF.

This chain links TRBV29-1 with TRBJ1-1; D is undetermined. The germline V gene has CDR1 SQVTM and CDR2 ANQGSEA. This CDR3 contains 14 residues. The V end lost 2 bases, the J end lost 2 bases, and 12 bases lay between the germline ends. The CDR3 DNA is TGCAGCGTTGAAACAGTTGTGGCAAACACTGAAGCTTTCTTT. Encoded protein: CSVETVVANTEAFF.

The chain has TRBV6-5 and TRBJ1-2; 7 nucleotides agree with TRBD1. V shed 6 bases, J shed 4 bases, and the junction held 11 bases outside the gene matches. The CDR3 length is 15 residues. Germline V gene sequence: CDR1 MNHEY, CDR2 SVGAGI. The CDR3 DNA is TGTGCCAGCAGCGAGGGGGCCTTACCGTTCTATGGCTACACCTTC. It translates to CASSEGALPFYGYTF.

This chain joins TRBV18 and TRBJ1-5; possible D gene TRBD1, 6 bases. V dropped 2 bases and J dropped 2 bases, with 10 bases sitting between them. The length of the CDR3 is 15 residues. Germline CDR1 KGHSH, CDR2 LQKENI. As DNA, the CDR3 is TGTGCCAGCTCACCAAAGGGGGAAGGCAATCAGCCCCAGCATTTT. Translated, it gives CASSPKGEGNQPQHF.

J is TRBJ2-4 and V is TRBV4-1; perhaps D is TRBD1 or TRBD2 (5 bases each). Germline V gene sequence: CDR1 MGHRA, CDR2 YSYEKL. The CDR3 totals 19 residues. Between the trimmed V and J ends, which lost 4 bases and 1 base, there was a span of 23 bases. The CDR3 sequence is CASSLDRDLLLGAKNIQYF. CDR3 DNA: TGCGCCAGCAGCCTCGACCGGGACCTCCTATTGGGGGCCAAAAACATTCAGTACTTC.